This T cell receptor beta chain stems from a study of T-cell reconstitution after alpha-beta-depleted transplantation in children. Library preparation (for TCRbeta) was performed with unique molecular identifiers. TCRdb reanalysed the PCR reads using MiXCR and keeps one entry per CDR3 protein. Seen here are approximately 390,000 distinct CDR3 sequences, approximately 10% observed once, and the top ten hold roughly 6%. This clonotype was observed a few times. Between the trimmed V and J ends, which lost 5 bases and 8 bases, there was a span of 15 bases. Germline CDR1 and CDR2: DFQATT and SNEGSKA (reference sequence). This CDR3 spans 13 amino acids.

This receptor was taken from a human donor who donated a stem cell graft to a child with acute myeloid leukemia. The chain joins TRBV20-1 to TRBJ1-4; D is perhaps TRBD1 (6 bases). Sample: PBMCs from the stem cell graft donor, taken from the stem cell graft. CDR3 sequence: CSADGGAGEKLFF. DNA for the CDR3: TGCAGTGCTGATGGGGGGGCTGGCGAAAAACTGTTTTTT.